This TCR beta chain originates from a study of cytomegalovirus exposure and HLA in healthy donors. Notes on the study in general: According to a later analysis, most TCR beta chains associated with CMV appeared HLA-restricted. Many donors shared some public TCRs, even though most TCR sequences were rare. Reports state that TCR beta sequences accurately predicted most subjects' HLA-A and HLA-B alleles. Among TCR beta chains, those listed as cytomegalovirus-associated numbered over 150.

Primers: 60 Vbeta forward and 13 Jbeta reverse. The method was immunoSEQ multiplex PCR; TCRdb's version includes in-frame clones alone and lacks a portion of them. The sample contains tens of thousands of clones, about 70% of which appear only once. V shed 0 bases, J shed 4 bases, and the junction held 6 bases outside the gene matches. The CDR3 is 15 residues long. Germline V gene sequence: CDR1 SGDLS, CDR2 YYNGEE. Details on this clone: Its matching antigen is unknown.

The rearrangement joins TRBV9 to TRBJ1-2; 7 nucleotides agree with TRBD1. The sequenced material came from PBMCs. The sequence derives from a woman between 50 and 59 years old in good health and CMV-seropositive. The CDR3, as DNA: TGTGCCAGCAGCGTAGCGGGACAGCCTTTCTATGGCTACACCTTC. Protein product: CASSVAGQPFYGYTF.